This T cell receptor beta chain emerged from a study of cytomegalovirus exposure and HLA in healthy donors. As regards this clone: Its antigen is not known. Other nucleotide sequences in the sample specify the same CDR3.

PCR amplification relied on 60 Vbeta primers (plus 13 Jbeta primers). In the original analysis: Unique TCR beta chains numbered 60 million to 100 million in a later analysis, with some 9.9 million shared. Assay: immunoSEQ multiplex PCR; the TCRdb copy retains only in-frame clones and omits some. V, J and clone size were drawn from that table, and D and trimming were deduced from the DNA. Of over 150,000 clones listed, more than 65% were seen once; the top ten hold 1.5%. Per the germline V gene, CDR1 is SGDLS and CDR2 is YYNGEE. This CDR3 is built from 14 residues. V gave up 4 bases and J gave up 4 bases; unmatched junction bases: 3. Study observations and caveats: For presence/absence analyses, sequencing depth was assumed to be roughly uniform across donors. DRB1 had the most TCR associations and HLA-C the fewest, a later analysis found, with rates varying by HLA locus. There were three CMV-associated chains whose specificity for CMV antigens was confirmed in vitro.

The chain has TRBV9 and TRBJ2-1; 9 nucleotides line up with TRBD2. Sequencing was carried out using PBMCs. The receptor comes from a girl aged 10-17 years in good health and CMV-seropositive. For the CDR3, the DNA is TGTGCCAGCAGCCCGACTAGCGGTTACAATGAGCAGTTCTTC. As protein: CASSPTSGYNEQFF.